This TCR beta chain is from a study of blood T cells in healthy people across ages. Healthy Caucasian individuals from Russia aged about 6 to 90 were enrolled as donors. Worth noting for this clonotype: Its antigen is not known. One end of the junction varies from germline; a read error may be responsible.

This CDR3 has 12 residues. Germline V gives CDR1 SQVTM, CDR2 ANQGSEA. Study-wide findings and caveats: Estimated diversity, derived from one million T cells, was regarded as an underestimate. Diversity of TCR beta correlated strongly with naive T cell percentage.

Using a J-beta primer mix together with a sample-barcoded 5' primer, a second PCR was run for about 6 to 12 cycles. Every individual sample yielded 2.5 million or more paired-end reads (each containing CDR3). TCRdb reanalysed the 5' RACE reads using MiXCR and keeps one entry per CDR3 protein. The sample shows around 970,000 distinct CDR3 sequences, about 53% of them seen only once. The specimen sequenced was blood. This TCR derives from a woman aged 55-70 years in good health. The chain is built from TRBV29-1 and TRBJ2-1, with TRBD2 matching 7 bases. The CDR3 is CSAKRDYDEQFF. The DNA of the CDR3 is TGCAGCGCCAAGAGGGACTACGATGAGCAGTTCTTC.